These 30 T cell receptor beta chains came from one sample sequenced in a study of cytomegalovirus exposure and HLA in healthy donors. Here immunoSEQ multiplex PCR was the method, and the copy in TCRdb shows in-frame clones only, minus some. The sample lists more than 100,000 clones, about nine tenths seen once, with 1.4% to 1.5% in the top ten. The sequencing sample was made of PBMCs. These receptors originate from a man aged 30 to 45 in good health and CMV-seronegative.

CDR3 sequence reads: CASSENIGTGSYEQYF. CDR3 sequence (DNA): TGCGCCAGCAGTGAGAATATCGGGACAGGTTCCTACGAGCAGTACTTC. The gene calls are TRBV10-1 and TRBJ2-7; TRBD1 aligns across 8 bases. V lost 2 bases, J lost 1 base, and 7 bases stayed unmatched. Germline CDR1 is WNHNN and CDR2 is SYGVQD (reference sequence). The CDR3 spans 16 residues.

The CDR3, as DNA: TGTGCCAGCAGCAAAGGAGCGGTTGGGAGATTAGATACGCAGTATTTT. Translation: CASSKGAVGRLDTQYF. The chain links TRBV21-1 to TRBJ2-3; TRBD2 is the table's D call, not checked against the DNA. TRBV21-1 is a recognized pseudogene. This CDR3 region has 16 residues.

The chain carries TRBV7-2 and TRBJ1-5; a weak D match, TRBD1 (5 bases). V was shortened by 5 bases and J by 10 bases, with 18 bases between the two germline ends. This CDR3 has 14 residues. Germline CDR1 SGHTA, CDR2 FQGNSA. CDR3 region: CASSLTGTDTPQHF. The CDR3 DNA follows: TGTGCCAGCAGCCTGACCGGGACTGACACTCCCCAGCATTTT. The entire variable domain, with the rest obtained from reference TRBV7-2 and TRBJ1-5, is as follows: GAGVSQSPSNKVTEKGKDVELRCDPISGHTALYWYRQSLGQGLEFLIYFQGNSAPDKSGLPSDRFSAERTGGSVSTLTIQRTQQEDSAVYLCASSLTGTDTPQHFGDGTRLSIL.

The chain combines TRBV11-2 with TRBJ2-1; perhaps TRBD1 as D (5 bases). CDR1 SGHAT and CDR2 FQNNGV come from the germline V gene. Trimming pared 5 bases from V and 4 bases from J, leaving 9 bases between. This CDR3 region has 13 residues. The CDR3 nucleotides read TGTGCCAGCAGCATCTCAGGGTACAATGAGCAGTTCTTC. It specifies CASSISGYNEQFF.

V usage is TRBV12-2 and J usage is TRBJ2-7; TRBD1 reflects the table's D call only, with no check against the DNA. TRBV12-2 corresponds to a pseudogene. The CDR3 runs to 21 residues. DNA of the CDR3: TGTGCAAGTCGCTTAGCGCATTGGGACAGCCAATTTTCAGACTACTCCTACGAGCAGTACTTC. It codes for CASRLAHWDSQFSDYSYEQYF.

This CDR3 reads CASSWRGGRPSYNEQFF. DNA of the CDR3: TGTGCCAGCAGCTGGAGGGGGGGTAGACCCTCCTACAATGAGCAGTTCTTC. The chain has TRBV7-8 and TRBJ2-1; tentatively, D is TRBD2 (7 bases). V lost 4 bases to trimming and J lost 0 bases, with 16 bases between them. The CDR3 sequence is 17 residues long. Germline CDR1 is SGHVS and CDR2 is FQNEAQ.

The chain couples TRBV18 to TRBJ2-3; D is perhaps TRBD1 (7 bases). CDR1 is KGHSH, CDR2 LQKENI, per germline. The CDR3 has 17 amino acids. Trimming took 0 bases from V and 4 from J, leaving 17 bases between them. This chain's CDR3 is CASSPPEGQWEADTQYF. For the CDR3, the DNA is TGTGCCAGCTCACCACCAGAGGGACAGTGGGAGGCAGATACGCAGTATTTT.

The chain couples TRBV30 to TRBJ1-2; the match to TRBD1 covers 10 bases. The CDR3 loop spans 13 amino acids. CDR1 and CDR2 from the germline V gene are GTSNPN and SVGIG (reference sequence). The V segment lost 4 bases and the J segment 8 bases; nucleotides outside the gene matches: 7. The CDR3 DNA reads TGTGCCTGGACTCGCGGGACAGGGGAAGGCTACACCTTC. It specifies CAWTRGTGEGYTF.

The chain combines TRBV27 with TRBJ2-5; 8 nucleotides align to TRBD1. Per germline, CDR1 MNHEY and CDR2 SMNVEV (reference sequence). CDR3 length: 15 amino acids. With V trimmed by 4 bases and J by 5 bases, 9 bases remained unmatched. As DNA, the CDR3 is TGTGCCAGCAGTTACGTCAGGGGGCGTGAGGAGACCCAGTACTTC. Encoded protein: CASSYVRGREETQYF.

This sequence joins TRBV2 and TRBJ2-4; the D is unclear. Germline-derived CDR1 and CDR2 are SNHLY and FYNNEI. Trimming shortened V by 6 bases and J by 8 bases, and 23 bases separated the two germline ends. This CDR3 has 16 amino acids. CDR3 protein: CASRNLFPSGLDIQYF. In DNA, the CDR3 is TGTGCCAGCAGGAATCTTTTCCCGTCGGGTCTCGACATTCAGTACTTC.

The gene calls are TRBV21-1 and TRBJ2-1; TRBD1, the table's D call, lacks a check against the DNA. TRBV21-1 counts as a pseudogene. This CDR3 region has 19 residues. This CDR3 reads CASSNEGNRERATIHEQFF. The CDR3 DNA reads as TGTGCCAGCAGCAATGAAGGGAACAGGGAGAGGGCCACTATCCATGAGCAGTTCTTC.

The V gene is TRBV18, the J gene TRBJ2-5, with 7 bases lining up with TRBD1. Trimming removed 3 bases from V and 5 bases from J; junction bases left unmatched: 6. CDR1 is KGHSH, CDR2 LQKENI, per germline. The CDR3 sequence is 14 residues long. The CDR3 DNA reads as TGTGCCAGCTCACCGACAGGGAATGGGGAGACCCAGTACTTC. This sequence encodes CASSPTGNGETQYF. The full variable domain, in which reference TRBV18 and TRBJ2-5 provide the parts outside the CDR3, is NAGVMQNPRHLVRRRGQEARLRCSPMKGHSHVYWYRQLPEEGLKFMVYLQKENIIDESGMPKERFSAEFPKEGPSILRIQQVVRGDSAAYFCASSPTGNGETQYFGPGTRLLVL.

The table lists this clone with a count of one. This sequence joins TRBV28 and TRBJ1-3; D might be TRBD1 (5 bases). V gave up 3 bases and J gave up 2 bases, with 11 bases separating them. Germline V gene sequence: CDR1 MDHEN, CDR2 SYDVKM. The CDR3 is made up of 15 amino acids. The CDR3 coding sequence is TGTGCCAGCAGTTTCCCCGGGGGGGCTGGAAACACCATATATTTT. As protein: CASSFPGGAGNTIYF.

The chain uses TRBV15 and TRBJ2-7; 10 bases are a match to TRBD1. The junction had 4 bases not matched to a gene; V was cut back by 0 bases and J by 5 bases. Per germline, CDR1 LNHNV and CDR2 YYDKDF (reference sequence). This CDR3 has 15 amino acids. The CDR3, as DNA: TGTGCCACCAGCAGAGAAGGGACAGGGGTGGACGAGCAGTACTTC. Translated, it gives CATSREGTGVDEQYF.

This chain links TRBV19 with TRBJ1-3; D is undetermined. Germline-derived CDR1 and CDR2 are LNHDA and SQIVND (reference sequence). V dropped 5 bases and J dropped 0 bases, with 8 bases sitting between them. The CDR3 runs to 14 residues. CDR3: CASSEAGSGNTIYF. CDR3 sequence (DNA): TGTGCCAGTAGTGAAGCAGGCTCTGGAAACACCATATATTTT.

The chain couples TRBV4-1 to TRBJ2-1; D is unclear. The CDR3 runs 16 residues. The V and J ends lost 0 bases and 4 bases respectively, with 13 bases between them. Per the germline V gene, CDR1 is MGHRA and CDR2 is YSYEKL. CDR3 nucleotide sequence: TGCGCCAGCAGCCAAGACCCCGCGGTCCCGTACAATGAGCAGTTCTTC. Its translation is CASSQDPAVPYNEQFF.

The V and J genes are TRBV9 and TRBJ1-1, with TRBD1 matching over 7 bases. Germline V lookup: CDR1 SGDLS, CDR2 YYNGEE. J was trimmed by 3 bases and V by 1 base; bases with no gene match: 6. CDR3 size: 15 residues. Here the CDR3 DNA reads TGTGCCAGCAGCGTAAACAGGGGTGGGTACACTGAAGCTTTCTTT. Translating gives CASSVNRGGYTEAFF.

The chain employs TRBV9 and TRBJ1-1; 7 bases agree with TRBD1. The CDR3 is 16 amino acids. Germline V CDR1 and CDR2: SGDLS, YYNGEE. Trimming at V came to 4 bases and at J to 3 bases, leaving 12 bases not matched to a gene. CDR3 in amino acids: CASSKRQGGTDTEAFF. As DNA, the CDR3 is TGTGCCAGCAGCAAACGACAGGGTGGTACGGACACTGAAGCTTTCTTT.

The chain recombines TRBV11-2 with TRBJ2-4; 12 bases fit TRBD2. This CDR3 comprises 16 residues. V was pared by 8 bases and J by 4 bases, with 9 bases of the junction left unmatched. CDR1 and CDR2 (germline): SGHAT, FQNNGV. CDR3 in amino acids: CASSGLAGGNKNIQYF. CDR3 bases: TGTGCCAGCTCTGGTCTAGCGGGAGGGAATAAAAACATTCAGTACTTC.

The chain links TRBV29-1 to TRBJ2-1, with TRBD2 matching 12 bases. The V gene's germline CDR1 is SQVTM and CDR2 ANQGSEA. Losses at the gene ends were 1 base for V and 4 bases for J; bases not matched to a gene: 5. The CDR3 loop spans 16 amino acids. As DNA, the CDR3 is TGCAGCGTTGAAGGACTAGCGGGAGACTCTTACAATGAGCAGTTCTTC. Translated, it gives CSVEGLAGDSYNEQFF.

The chain carries TRBV2 and TRBJ2-1, with D possibly being TRBD1 (6 bases). This CDR3 is built from 11 residues. Germline V CDR1 and CDR2: SNHLY, FYNNEI. Trimming removed 7 bases from V and 8 bases from J, with 9 bases in between. In DNA form, the CDR3 reads TGTGCCAGCATGGGGGCCCATGAGCAGTTCTTC. Its translation is CASMGAHEQFF.

This sequence joins TRBV2 and TRBJ2-2, with 9 bases fitting TRBD1. CDR3 length: 15 residues. Germline V gene sequence: CDR1 SNHLY, CDR2 FYNNEI. Trimming removed 4 bases from V and 7 bases from J; junction bases left unmatched: 7. DNA for the CDR3: TGTGCCAGCAGTGGAACAGGGGGCGCTGGCGGGGAGCTGTTTTTT. Its translation is CASSGTGGAGGELFF.

The sample holds a few counts of this clone. The rearrangement joins TRBV7-6 to TRBJ2-7; 7 nucleotides align to TRBD1. Germline V gives CDR1 SGHVS, CDR2 FNYEAQ. With V trimmed by 2 bases and J by 6 bases, 4 bases remained unmatched. The length of the CDR3 is 13 residues. CDR3 DNA sequence: TGTGCCAGCAGCTTAAAGACAGGGCCCGAGCAGTACTTC. This encodes CASSLKTGPEQYF.

The J gene is TRBJ1-5, the V gene TRBV19; D call uncertain. CDR3 size: 14 residues. Germline CDR1 and CDR2: LNHDA and SQIVND (reference sequence). V was cut by 5 bases and J by 5 bases, with 13 bases left in between. The CDR3 sequence is CASSPKTNHQPQHF. In nucleotides, the CDR3 is TGTGCCAGTAGTCCGAAGACTAACCATCAGCCCCAGCATTTT.

This chain links TRBV6-1 with TRBJ1-2; the D is unclear. CDR1 is MNHNS and CDR2 is SASEGT in the germline V gene. The CDR3 consists of 13 residues. Trimming left V 1 base short and J 3 bases short, with 6 bases between. This CDR3 reads CASSEGRDYGYTF. CDR3 DNA: TGTGCCAGCAGTGAAGGACGGGACTATGGCTACACCTTC.

The chain uses TRBV2 and TRBJ2-7; 9 bases match TRBD1. The J segment lost 3 bases and the V segment lost 5 bases, leaving 5 bases of the junction unmatched. CDR3 length: 14 amino acids. Germline CDR1 SNHLY, CDR2 FYNNEI. The CDR3 nucleotides are TGTGCCAGCAGTCGGACAGGGGTCGGCTACGAGCAGTACTTC. It yields the protein CASSRTGVGYEQYF.

This sequence joins TRBV28 and TRBJ2-1; D is perhaps TRBD2 (5 bases). Germline lookup yields CDR1 MDHEN and CDR2 SYDVKM. This CDR3 has 15 residues. V shed 2 bases and J shed 2 bases, with 10 bases lying between them. In DNA form, the CDR3 reads TGTGCCAGCAGTTTAAGGGAGAGGCCCTACAATGAGCAGTTCTTC. It codes for CASSLRERPYNEQFF.

The chain combines TRBV21-1 with TRBJ2-7; the DNA was not used to check the table's D call, TRBD2. TRBV21-1 is a pseudogene segment. The CDR3 consists of 13 residues. CDR3: CASSNSAGQKEYF. Here the CDR3 DNA reads TGTGCCAGCAGCAATTCGGCGGGGCAGAAGGAGTACTTC.

The chain carries TRBV27 and TRBJ1-2; 10 positions agree with TRBD1. Germline values: CDR1 MNHEY, CDR2 SMNVEV (reference sequence). With 3 bases clipped from V and 8 bases from J, the junction kept 3 bases outside the gene matches. This CDR3 region has 13 residues. CDR3 coding DNA: TGTGCCAGCAGTTTGGGGACAGGGGAGGGCTACACCTTC. It yields the protein CASSLGTGEGYTF.

The chain recombines TRBV5-1 with TRBJ2-7; no clear D gene. Germline values: CDR1 SGHRS, CDR2 YFSETQ. V lost 3 bases and J lost 3, with 13 bases in between. The CDR3 runs 14 residues. The chain's CDR3 is CASSYSAGYYEQYF. The CDR3 DNA sequence: TGCGCCAGCAGCTATTCAGCAGGATACTACGAGCAGTACTTC. Together with reference TRBV5-1 and TRBJ2-7, the CDR3 gives the full variable domain: KAGVTQTPRYLIKTRGQQVTLSCSPISGHRSVSWYQQTPGQGLQFLFEYFSETQRNKGNFPGRFSGRQFSNSRSEMNVSTLELGDSALYLCASSYSAGYYEQYFGPGTRLTVT.